The T cell receptor beta chain under discussion was sequenced for a study of cytomegalovirus exposure and HLA in healthy donors. There are 13 residues in the CDR3. Germline-derived CDR1 and CDR2 are ENHRY and SYGVKD. V was cut by 0 bases and J by 4 bases, with 6 bases left in between. The study, taken as a whole, reports: Data from an earlier analysis indicated that most TCR beta V segments were productive either about 87% or about 30% of the time. Exclusion applied to some V segments, including TRBV6-2 and TRBV6-3, as they were indistinguishable.

About this clone: The antigen is not known.

13 Jbeta primers and 60 Vbeta primers were used for the PCR. The data were produced by immunoSEQ multiplex PCR, yet TCRdb's version contains in-frame clones alone and is incomplete. The sample gives around 300,000 clones, approximately 90% of which show up once; roughly 2.1% is in the top ten. The rearrangement links TRBV10-3 to TRBJ1-2; D possibly corresponds to TRBD1 (5 bases). The specimen was PBMCs. This sequence was found in a woman aged 18 to 35 in good health and CMV-seronegative. The CDR3 is CAISESTAYGYTF. In DNA, the CDR3 is TGTGCCATCAGTGAGTCGACAGCCTATGGCTACACCTTC.